A selection of T cell receptor beta chains follows, all from one sample in a study of OX40 agonist ivuxolimab in advanced cancers. Some clones are missing from TCRdb's copy, which holds only in-frame ones; the method was immunoSEQ multiplex PCR. The sample has fewer than 30,000 clones; approximately 80% are singletons. This specimen was CD4+ or CD8+ T cells sorted from blood, taken in a trial of the OX40 agonist ivuxolimab. These receptors all come from an adult with an advanced solid tumor such as melanoma, head and neck, liver or kidney cancer. CDR3s include the opening cysteine and the closing phenylalanine or tryptophan. A D gene is named only where the DNA matches it firmly. Rows may omit the clone size; those that give it use once, few, many or a size class.

j_gene: TRBJ1-4
d_gene: .
v_gene: TRBV11-3
abundance: .
CDR3aa: CASSRDTNEKLFF
CDR3nt: TGTGCCAGCAGCCGGGACACAAATGAAAAACTGTTTTTT

j_gene: TRBJ1-4
d_gene: TRBD1
v_gene: TRBV28
abundance: .
CDR3aa: CASRPDRGNEKLFF
CDR3nt: TGTGCCAGCAGACCAGACAGGGGGAATGAAAAACTGTTTTTT

j_gene: TRBJ1-3
d_gene: .
v_gene: TRBV11-2
abundance: .
CDR3aa: CASSLYSGFSGNTIYF
CDR3nt: TGTGCCAGCAGCTTATACTCGGGGTTCTCTGGAAACACCATATATTTT

j_gene: TRBJ2-2
d_gene: .
v_gene: TRBV4-2
abundance: .
CDR3aa: CASSQGPNTGELFF
CDR3nt: TGTGCCAGCAGCCAAGGCCCGAACACCGGGGAGCTGTTTTTT

j_gene: TRBJ1-1
d_gene: TRBD1
v_gene: TRBV29-1
abundance: .
CDR3aa: CSVDGDRGLRANTEAFF
CDR3nt: TGCAGCGTTGATGGGGACAGGGGTTTGCGAGCAAACACTGAAGCTTTCTTT

j_gene: TRBJ2-5
d_gene: .
v_gene: TRBV13
abundance: .
CDR3aa: CASSLRGEETQYF
CDR3nt: TGTGCCAGCAGCTTACGGGGAGAAGAGACCCAGTACTTC

j_gene: TRBJ2-4
d_gene: TRBD1
v_gene: TRBV6-1
abundance: .
CDR3aa: CASSEGPDRDRYF
CDR3nt: TGTGCCAGCAGTGAAGGCCCCGACCGGGACAGATACTTC

j_gene: TRBJ2-3
d_gene: .
v_gene: TRBV15
abundance: .
CDR3aa: CATSSTGRRNTQYF
CDR3nt: TGTGCCACCAGCAGTACAGGGCGGAGGAATACGCAGTATTTT

j_gene: TRBJ1-5
d_gene: .
v_gene: TRBV28
abundance: .
CDR3aa: CASRKGAIWDLNQPQHF
CDR3nt: TGTGCCAGCAGAAAAGGGGCAATCTGGGACCTCAATCAGCCCCAGCATTTT

j_gene: TRBJ1-1
d_gene: .
v_gene: TRBV19
abundance: .
CDR3aa: CASSIGHNLLNTEAFF
CDR3nt: TGTGCCAGTAGTATAGGGCACAACCTGCTGAACACTGAAGCTTTCTTT

j_gene: TRBJ1-4
d_gene: TRBD1
v_gene: TRBV4-1
abundance: .
CDR3aa: CASSIVRDRDEKLFF
CDR3nt: TGCGCCAGCAGCATCGTCCGGGACAGGGATGAAAAACTGTTTTTT

j_gene: TRBJ2-7
d_gene: TRBD2
v_gene: TRBV28
abundance: .
CDR3aa: CASSIFRDYRYEQYF
CDR3nt: TGTGCCAGCAGTATTTTCAGGGACTATCGATACGAGCAGTACTTC

j_gene: TRBJ1-2
d_gene: .
v_gene: TRBV14
abundance: .
CDR3aa: CASSPGTNYGYTF
CDR3nt: TGTGCCAGCAGCCCCGGGACAAACTATGGCTACACCTTC

j_gene: TRBJ1-2
d_gene: .
v_gene: TRBV5-1
abundance: .
CDR3aa: CASSLETNYGYTF
CDR3nt: TGCGCCAGCAGCTTGGAGACAAACTATGGCTACACCTTC

j_gene: TRBJ2-7
d_gene: .
v_gene: TRBV7-8
abundance: .
CDR3aa: CASSFTYEQYF
CDR3nt: TGTGCCAGCAGCTTCACCTACGAGCAGTACTTC

j_gene: TRBJ2-5
d_gene: TRBD1
v_gene: TRBV19
abundance: .
CDR3aa: CASSPGQGAETQYF
CDR3nt: TGTGCCAGTAGTCCGGGACAGGGGGCAGAGACCCAGTACTTC

j_gene: TRBJ2-5
d_gene: .
v_gene: TRBV10-3
abundance: .
CDR3aa: CAISAFTGRQETQYF
CDR3nt: TGTGCCATCAGTGCGTTTACTGGACGCCAAGAGACCCAGTACTTC

j_gene: TRBJ2-5
d_gene: TRBD2
v_gene: TRBV9
abundance: medium-sized
CDR3aa: CASSDPLAAKETQYF
CDR3nt: TGTGCCAGCAGCGACCCCCTAGCGGCCAAAGAGACCCAGTACTTC

j_gene: TRBJ2-7
d_gene: .
v_gene: TRBV10-3
abundance: .
CDR3aa: CAIRSEGGQYF
CDR3nt: TGTGCCATCAGAAGTGAGGGAGGGCAGTACTTC